The 23 T cell receptor beta chains below all came from one sample that was sequenced in a study of blood T cell repertoires in COVID-19. Repertoires were generated with immunoSEQ multiplex PCR, while TCRdb's copy carries only in-frame clones and drops some. The repertoire consists of approximately 210,000 clones, with 81% occurring once and the leading ten covering more than 8.5%. Sequenced sample: PBMCs or T cells enriched from blood (not recorded which). The receptors come from a woman aged 45-65 years with acute COVID-19.

The genes are TRBV3-1 (or the pseudogene TRBV3-2) and TRBJ1-1; weak D call: TRBD1 (6 bases). The CDR3 loop spans 15 amino acids. In germline, CDR1 is LGHDT, CDR2 YNNKEL (reference sequence). V was clipped by 2 bases and J by 4 bases, with 14 bases between them. CDR3 loop: CASSQLQGRATEAFF. In nucleotides, the CDR3 is TGTGCCAGCAGCCAACTTCAGGGGAGGGCCACTGAAGCTTTCTTT.

The chain uses TRBV7-2 and TRBJ1-6, with 7 bases identical to TRBD1. The CDR3 sequence is 14 residues long. The V segment lost 3 bases and the J segment 8 bases; nucleotides outside the gene matches: 4. Germline values: CDR1 SGHTA, CDR2 FQGNSA. The DNA of the CDR3 is TGTGCCAGCAGCTTGGGGACAGAATATTCACCCCTCCACTTT. It encodes CASSLGTEYSPLHF.

The V call is TRBV7-2, the J call TRBJ2-7; 12 nucleotides align to TRBD2. Trimming took 3 bases from V and 2 from J; bases not matched to a gene: 5. Germline CDR1 SGHTA, CDR2 FQGNSA. The CDR3 is 16 amino acids. Written as DNA, the CDR3 is TGTGCCAGCAGCTTGCAGAGGACTAGCGGGACCTACGAGCAGTACTTC. Its protein is CASSLQRTSGTYEQYF.

The rearrangement joins TRBV18 to TRBJ1-3, with D possibly being TRBD1 (5 bases). The CDR3 loop spans 14 amino acids. Germline V gene sequence: CDR1 KGHSH, CDR2 LQKENI. V was shortened by 3 bases and J by 5 bases, with 11 bases between the two germline ends. The CDR3 DNA is TGTGCCAGCTCACCGTCGGGGGGTAGAAACACCATATATTTT. Amino acids: CASSPSGGRNTIYF. Full variable domain (remainder filled in from reference TRBV18 and TRBJ1-3): NAGVMQNPRHLVRRRGQEARLRCSPMKGHSHVYWYRQLPEEGLKFMVYLQKENIIDESGMPKERFSAEFPKEGPSILRIQQVVRGDSAAYFCASSPSGGRNTIYFGEGSWLTVV.

The chain uses TRBV4-3 and TRBJ1-2; D is unresolved. The CDR3 is 16 amino acids. V shed 1 base and J shed 2 bases, with 14 bases lying between them. In germline, CDR1 is LGHNA, CDR2 YSLEER. The CDR3 sequence: CASSQVLLQKNYGYTF. DNA for the CDR3: TGCGCCAGCAGCCAAGTTTTGCTACAGAAGAACTATGGCTACACCTTC.

The chain has TRBV11-2 and TRBJ1-1; D gene unclear. CDR1 and CDR2 (germline): SGHAT, FQNNGV. CDR3 length equals 14 residues. The V end lost 5 bases, the J end lost 0 bases, and 10 bases lay between the germline ends. The CDR3 DNA reads TGTGCCAGCAGCCCCCATAACTTGAACACTGAAGCTTTCTTT. It specifies CASSPHNLNTEAFF.

This clone was observed a single time. This chain links TRBV6-5 with TRBJ2-7; 7 nucleotides align to TRBD1. Germline V lookup: CDR1 MNHEY, CDR2 SVGAGI. Trimming took 6 bases from V and 4 from J; bases not matched to a gene: 12. The CDR3 has 15 residues. The CDR3 sequence: CASRLYVGQSYEQYF. In DNA, the CDR3 is TGTGCCAGCAGACTTTACGTGGGACAGTCTTACGAGCAGTACTTC.

This chain connects TRBV25-1 to TRBJ2-2, with 11 bases identical to TRBD1. Germline CDR1 MGHDK, CDR2 SYGVNS. This CDR3 spans 16 amino acids. Trimming cost V 6 bases and J 4 bases; bases outside gene matches: 7. The CDR3 here is CASRGQGVASTGELFF. The CDR3, as DNA: TGTGCCAGCAGGGGACAGGGGGTCGCTAGCACCGGGGAGCTGTTTTTT.

The chain joins TRBV7-6 to TRBJ2-3; TRBD2 agrees at 8 bases. In germline, CDR1 is SGHVS, CDR2 FNYEAQ. V dropped 0 bases and J dropped 4; count of bases not matched to a gene: 9. The CDR3 is made up of 17 amino acids. The CDR3 nucleotides read TGTGCCAGCAGCTTAGCGCCGGCGGGGGGTGGCGCAGATACGCAGTATTTT. This translates into CASSLAPAGGGADTQYF. The whole variable domain, remainder taken from reference TRBV7-6 and TRBJ2-3, is GAGVSQSPRYKVTKRGQDVALRCDPISGHVSLYWYRQALGQGPEFLTYFNYEAQQDKSGLPNDRFSAERPEGSISTLTIQRTEQRDSAMYRCASSLAPAGGGADTQYFGPGTRLTVL.

The chain carries TRBV27 and TRBJ2-3; no clear D. The CDR3 has 14 residues. With 6 bases removed from V and 4 bases from J, the gap between germline ends came to 14 bases. CDR1 MNHEY and CDR2 SMNVEV come from the germline V gene (reference sequence). The DNA for the CDR3 is TGTGCCAGCAGGCCTTCGGTTTCGGCAGATACGCAGTATTTT. Protein: CASRPSVSADTQYF.

V gene TRBV18 combines with J gene TRBJ1-4; weak D call: TRBD1 (5 bases). CDR1 and CDR2 from the germline V gene are KGHSH and LQKENI. This CDR3 is built from 14 residues. The germline V and J ends were trimmed by 3 bases and 7 bases, with 12 bases remaining between them. The CDR3 nucleotides read TGTGCCAGCTCACCCTCCGTCGGGGGTGAAAAACTGTTTTTT. This translates into CASSPSVGGEKLFF.

The rearrangement uses TRBV10-3 and TRBJ1-2; D uncertain. Per the germline V gene, CDR1 is ENHRY and CDR2 is SYGVKD. The CDR3 is 12 residues long. V was cut by 3 bases and J by 5 bases, with 7 bases left in between. The CDR3: CAISDSLYGYTF. DNA of the CDR3: TGTGCCATCAGTGACAGTCTGTATGGCTACACCTTC.

This rearrangement joins TRBV28 to TRBJ1-4; 7 bases map to TRBD1. The CDR3 spans 12 residues. Germline-derived CDR1 and CDR2 are MDHEN and SYDVKM. V was pared by 7 bases and J by 6 bases, with 2 bases of the junction left unmatched. The CDR3 spells CASNQGDEKLFF. Written as DNA, the CDR3 is TGTGCCAGCAATCAGGGGGATGAAAAACTGTTTTTT.

The rearrangement uses TRBV11-3 and TRBJ2-1, with D hard to call. V dropped 5 bases and J dropped 8 bases, with 13 bases sitting between them. CDR1 and CDR2 (germline): SGHNT, YENEEA. The CDR3 length is 13 residues. The CDR3 sequence: CASSPRGWYEQFF. The CDR3 coding sequence is TGTGCCAGCAGCCCGCGTGGTTGGTATGAGCAGTTCTTC.

The CDR3 DNA reads TGTGCCACCTCCACTGGGGCGCCTAACTATGGCTACACCTTC. Its translation: CATSTGAPNYGYTF. The genes are TRBV24-1 and TRBJ1-2; perhaps TRBD1 as D (5 bases). The germline gives CDR1 KGHDR, CDR2 SFDVKD. V lost 9 bases and J lost 0, with 13 bases in between. This CDR3 comprises 14 residues.

V usage is TRBV5-1 and J usage is TRBJ1-4; D ambiguous. This CDR3 has 15 residues. V shed 1 base and J shed 0 bases, with 7 bases lying between them. The germline CDR1 and CDR2 sequences are SGHRS and YFSETQ. The CDR3 protein is CASSLRQATNEKLFF. For the CDR3, the DNA is TGCGCCAGCAGCTTGAGGCAGGCAACTAATGAAAAACTGTTTTTT. The whole variable domain, remainder taken from reference TRBV5-1 and TRBJ1-4, is KAGVTQTPRYLIKTRGQQVTLSCSPISGHRSVSWYQQTPGQGLQFLFEYFSETQRNKGNFPGRFSGRQFSNSRSEMNVSTLELGDSALYLCASSLRQATNEKLFFGSGTQLSVL.

The sample holds a few counts of this clone. The chain links TRBV19 to TRBJ2-1, with TRBD1 as a possible D gene (5 bases). Between the trimmed V and J ends, which lost 7 bases and 7 bases, there was a span of 14 bases. This CDR3 comprises 13 residues. Germline lookup yields CDR1 LNHDA and CDR2 SQIVND (reference sequence). The CDR3 loop reads CASTQGTWNEQFF. As DNA, the CDR3 is TGTGCCAGTACTCAGGGCACGTGGAATGAGCAGTTCTTC.

This chain connects TRBV18 to TRBJ2-7; 10 nucleotides agree with TRBD2. Germline V gene data show CDR1 as KGHSH and CDR2 as LQKENI. Trimming at V came to 3 bases and at J to 5 bases, leaving 7 bases not matched to a gene. The CDR3 totals 15 residues. The DNA of the CDR3 is TGTGCCAGCTCACCGAGCGGGGGGGCCGTCGACGAGCAGTACTTC. This translates into CASSPSGGAVDEQYF.

This rearrangement joins TRBV4-3 to TRBJ2-2, with D possibly TRBD1 on 5 matching bases. Germline V CDR1 and CDR2: LGHNA, YSLEER. The ends were cut back, 3 bases at V and 0 bases at J, with 11 bases in the middle. The length of the CDR3 is 16 residues. CDR3: CASSHLRASNTGELFF. The CDR3 coding sequence is TGCGCCAGCAGCCACCTCAGGGCTTCGAACACCGGGGAGCTGTTTTTT.

The chain combines TRBV4-3 with TRBJ2-2; D not resolved. The CDR3 is 14 amino acids. V was pared by 1 base and J by 5 bases, with 8 bases between. CDR1 LGHNA and CDR2 YSLEER come from the germline V gene. The chain's CDR3 is CASSQGQRTGELFF. The CDR3 region has the DNA TGCGCCAGCAGCCAAGGCCAGCGAACCGGGGAGCTGTTTTTT.

This chain uses TRBV2 with TRBJ2-2; 8 bases align to TRBD2. This CDR3 contains 16 residues. CDR1 and CDR2 from the germline V gene are SNHLY and FYNNEI. Trimming removed 6 bases from V and 4 bases from J; junction bases left unmatched: 10. The CDR3 DNA follows: TGTGCCAGCAGGGCTTTGGCGGGGGGAGTCACCGGGGAGCTGTTTTTT. This gives the protein CASRALAGGVTGELFF.

The DNA of the CDR3 is TGTGCCAGCAGCTTAGAGGGGGACAGGGAAGATACGCAGTATTTT. Its translation is CASSLEGDREDTQYF. The chain is built from TRBV11-3 and TRBJ2-3, with TRBD1 matching over 9 bases. Germline CDR1 SGHNT, CDR2 YENEEA. This CDR3 region has 15 residues. V shed 0 bases and J 5 bases; nucleotides not matched to a gene: 3.

The genes are TRBV24-1 and TRBJ2-1; 8 bases align to TRBD2. The germline gives CDR1 KGHDR, CDR2 SFDVKD. The CDR3 has 19 residues. The V gene end was trimmed by 5 bases and the J gene end by 0 bases; junction bases not matched to a gene: 14. This CDR3 is CATSGVRGDAKGSYNEQFF. The CDR3 bases are TGTGCCACCAGTGGGGTGCGGGGGGACGCTAAGGGCTCCTACAATGAGCAGTTCTTC.